Listed here are 6 T cell receptor beta chains from one sample, sequenced in a study of T cell responses to AZD1222 COVID-19 vaccine. Assay used: immunoSEQ multiplex PCR; TCRdb lists only in-frame clones, some missing. The sample carries about 200,000 clones, approximately 94% recorded once. The sequenced sample was peripheral blood, obtained 28 days after the second dose of the MenACWY control vaccine. The origin of the receptors is an adult who received the MenACWY meningococcal vaccine as a control.

This rearrangement joins TRBV27 to TRBJ2-2; no clear D gene. The CDR3 runs 12 residues. V was shortened by 3 bases and J by 6 bases, with 5 bases between the two germline ends. Germline V gives CDR1 MNHEY, CDR2 SMNVEV (reference sequence). The CDR3 reads CASSLLAGELFF. The CDR3 DNA follows: TGTGCCAGCAGTTTGTTGGCCGGGGAGCTGTTTTTT.

The chain uses TRBV6-2 or TRBV6-3 and TRBJ2-1, with TRBD2 as a possible D gene (6 bases). Trimming shortened V by 0 bases and J by 7 bases, and 16 bases separated the two germline ends. This CDR3 spans 16 amino acids. Germline assignment: CDR1 MNHEY and CDR2 SVGEGT. CDR3: CASSYSSGGVRNEQFF. CDR3 DNA sequence: TGTGCCAGCAGTTACTCCTCCGGAGGGGTCAGAAATGAGCAGTTCTTC.

V is TRBV6-6 and J is TRBJ2-2; 9 bases are a match to TRBD1. Germline values: CDR1 MNHNY, CDR2 SVGAGI (reference sequence). The CDR3 has 16 amino acids. The ends lost 0 bases at V and 6 bases at J; junction bases unmatched: 5. DNA for the CDR3: TGTGCCAGCAGTTACTCGATAGGACAGGGGCCCGGGGAGCTGTTTTTT. Its translation is CASSYSIGQGPGELFF.

This clone was counted once. DNA for the CDR3: TGTGCCAGCAGCCAAGATTTTCGCGGGAGTACCAATGAGCAGTTCTTC. It yields the protein CASSQDFRGSTNEQFF. The V call is TRBV3-1 (or the pseudogene TRBV3-2), the J call TRBJ2-1; 7 bases agree with TRBD2. The CDR3 runs 16 residues. Germline CDR1 reads LGHDT; CDR2 reads YNNKEL (reference sequence). With 0 bases clipped from V and 6 bases from J, the junction kept 8 bases outside the gene matches.

Details on this clone: Distinct nucleotide sequences in the sample also encode this CDR3. The CDR3 bases are TGTGCCAGCAGTTTGGGCGGTTCCTACGAGCAGTACTTC. Amino acids: CASSLGGSYEQYF. This chain connects TRBV27 to TRBJ2-7; D remains unclear. This CDR3 comprises 13 residues. Trimming cost V 3 bases and J 1 base, with 7 bases left between them. Germline V gene data show CDR1 as MNHEY and CDR2 as SMNVEV (reference sequence).

The V call is TRBV30, the J call TRBJ1-2; tentative D call: TRBD1 (5 bases). This CDR3 has 13 amino acids. Trimming took 2 bases from V and 1 from J, leaving 8 bases between them. Germline CDR1 is GTSNPN and CDR2 is SVGIG (reference sequence). The CDR3: CAWSRGHNYGYTF. As DNA, the CDR3 is TGTGCCTGGAGTAGGGGCCATAACTATGGCTACACCTTC.